This entry concerns a single T cell receptor beta chain. Its antigen remains unknown. Libraries were prepared by immunoSEQ multiplex PCR; TCRdb keeps only in-frame clonotypes and omits some of them. The top ten hold around 0.4% of the sample, which has millions of clones, approximately 93% seen once. CDR3 length: 17 residues. J gave up 1 base and V 1 base, and 3 bases lay outside the gene matches. Germline values: CDR1 SGHAT, CDR2 FQNNGV. This record comes from a study of shared clonotypes between healthy human individuals. Study conclusions and caveats: Lower generation probabilities were found for non-shared clonotypes than for those shared by all four donors.

Donation came from healthy HIV-negative adults that had no recent acute infections or vaccinations. This chain uses TRBV11-2 with TRBJ2-3; 12 positions match TRBD2. The sample comprised naive CD4+ T cells from PBMCs. Subset defined: CD45RA+ positively selected. This TCR was sampled from a man younger than 35 in good health. Some clones in this sample may be carry-over from other donors' samples. CDR3 region: CASSLARLAGGTDTQYF. Here the CDR3 DNA reads TGTGCCAGCAGCTTAGCAAGACTAGCGGGGGGCACAGATACGCAGTATTTT.